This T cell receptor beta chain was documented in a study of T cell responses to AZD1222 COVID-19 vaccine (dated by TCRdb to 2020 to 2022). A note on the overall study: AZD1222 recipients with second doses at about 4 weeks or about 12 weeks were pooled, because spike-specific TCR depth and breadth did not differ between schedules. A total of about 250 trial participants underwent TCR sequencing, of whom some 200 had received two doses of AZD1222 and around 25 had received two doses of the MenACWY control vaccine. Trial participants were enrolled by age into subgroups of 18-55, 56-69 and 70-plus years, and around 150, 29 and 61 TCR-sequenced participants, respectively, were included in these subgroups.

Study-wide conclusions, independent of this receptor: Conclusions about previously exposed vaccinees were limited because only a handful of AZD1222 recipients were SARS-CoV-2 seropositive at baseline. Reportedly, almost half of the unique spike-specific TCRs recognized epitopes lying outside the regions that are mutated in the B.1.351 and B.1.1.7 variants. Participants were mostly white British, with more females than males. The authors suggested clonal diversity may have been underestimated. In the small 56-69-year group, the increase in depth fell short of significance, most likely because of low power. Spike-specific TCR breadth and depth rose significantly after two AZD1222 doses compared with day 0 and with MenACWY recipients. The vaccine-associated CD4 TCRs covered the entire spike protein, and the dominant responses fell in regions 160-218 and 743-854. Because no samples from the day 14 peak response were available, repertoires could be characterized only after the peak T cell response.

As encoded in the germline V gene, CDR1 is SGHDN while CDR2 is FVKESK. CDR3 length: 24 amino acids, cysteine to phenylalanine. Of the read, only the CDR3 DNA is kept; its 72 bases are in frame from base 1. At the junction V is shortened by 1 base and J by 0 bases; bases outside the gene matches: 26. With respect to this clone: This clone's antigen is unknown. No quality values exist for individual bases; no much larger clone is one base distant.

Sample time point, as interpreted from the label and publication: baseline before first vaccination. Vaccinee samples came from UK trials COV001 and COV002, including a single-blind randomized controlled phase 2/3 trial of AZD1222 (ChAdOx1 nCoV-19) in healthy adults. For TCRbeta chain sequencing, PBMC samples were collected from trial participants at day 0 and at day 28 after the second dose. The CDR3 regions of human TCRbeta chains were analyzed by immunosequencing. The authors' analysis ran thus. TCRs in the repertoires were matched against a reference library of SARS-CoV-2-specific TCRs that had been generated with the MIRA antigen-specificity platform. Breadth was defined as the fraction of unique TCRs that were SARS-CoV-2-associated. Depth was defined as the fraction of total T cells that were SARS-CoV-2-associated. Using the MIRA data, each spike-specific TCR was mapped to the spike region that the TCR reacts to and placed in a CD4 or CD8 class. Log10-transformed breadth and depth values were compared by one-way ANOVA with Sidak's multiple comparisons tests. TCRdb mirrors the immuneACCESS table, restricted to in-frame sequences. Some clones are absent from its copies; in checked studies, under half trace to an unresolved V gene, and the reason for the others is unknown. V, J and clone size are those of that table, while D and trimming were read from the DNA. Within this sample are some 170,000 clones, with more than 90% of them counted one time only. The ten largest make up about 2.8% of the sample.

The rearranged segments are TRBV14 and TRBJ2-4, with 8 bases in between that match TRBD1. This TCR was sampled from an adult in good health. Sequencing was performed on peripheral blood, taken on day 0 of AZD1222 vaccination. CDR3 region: CASSQVLERMTGATRPIAKNIQYF. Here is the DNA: TGTGCCAGCAGCCAAGTTCTGGAGAGAATGACAGGGGCCACGAGACCGATAGCCAAAAACATTCAGTACTTC.